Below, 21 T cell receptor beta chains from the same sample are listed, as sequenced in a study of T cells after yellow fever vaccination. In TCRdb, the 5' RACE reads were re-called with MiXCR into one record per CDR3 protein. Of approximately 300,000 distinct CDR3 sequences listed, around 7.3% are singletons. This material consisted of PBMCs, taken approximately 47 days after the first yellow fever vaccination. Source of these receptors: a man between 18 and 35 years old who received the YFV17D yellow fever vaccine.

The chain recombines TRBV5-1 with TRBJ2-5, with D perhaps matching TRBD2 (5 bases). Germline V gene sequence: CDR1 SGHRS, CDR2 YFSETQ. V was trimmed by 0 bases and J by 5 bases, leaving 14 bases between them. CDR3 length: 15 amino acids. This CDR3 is CASSLDTDSAETQYF. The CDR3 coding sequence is TGCGCCAGCAGCTTGGACACGGACTCGGCGGAGACCCAGTACTTC.

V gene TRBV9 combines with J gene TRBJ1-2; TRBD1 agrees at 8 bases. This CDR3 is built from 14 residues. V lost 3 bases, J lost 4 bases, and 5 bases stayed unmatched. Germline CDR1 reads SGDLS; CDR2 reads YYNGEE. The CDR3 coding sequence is TGTGCCAGCAGCGGGGACAGGATCCCCTATGGCTACACCTTC. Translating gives CASSGDRIPYGYTF.

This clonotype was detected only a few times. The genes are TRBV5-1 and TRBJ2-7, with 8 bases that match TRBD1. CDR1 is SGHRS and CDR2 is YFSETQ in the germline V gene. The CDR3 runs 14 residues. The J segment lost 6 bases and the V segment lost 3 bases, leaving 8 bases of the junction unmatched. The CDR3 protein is CASSSVPGGVEQYF. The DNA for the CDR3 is TGCGCCAGCAGCTCCGTGCCAGGGGGCGTCGAGCAGTACTTC.

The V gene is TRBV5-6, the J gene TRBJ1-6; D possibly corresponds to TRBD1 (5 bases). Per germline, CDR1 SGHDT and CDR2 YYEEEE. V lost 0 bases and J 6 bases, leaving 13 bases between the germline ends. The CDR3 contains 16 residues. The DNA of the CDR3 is TGTGCCAGCAGCTTGGTCTCCGGGACTGTTAATTCACCCCTCCACTTT. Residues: CASSLVSGTVNSPLHF.

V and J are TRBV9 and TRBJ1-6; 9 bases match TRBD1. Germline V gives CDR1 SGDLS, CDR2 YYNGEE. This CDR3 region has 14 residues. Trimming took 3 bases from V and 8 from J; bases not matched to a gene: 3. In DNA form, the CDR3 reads TGTGCCAGCAGCGACGGACAGGGGTATTCACCCCTCCACTTT. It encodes CASSDGQGYSPLHF.

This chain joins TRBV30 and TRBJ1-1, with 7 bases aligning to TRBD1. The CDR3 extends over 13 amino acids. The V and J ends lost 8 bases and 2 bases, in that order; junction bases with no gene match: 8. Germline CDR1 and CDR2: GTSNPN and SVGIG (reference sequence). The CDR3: CAGHRGPNTEAFF. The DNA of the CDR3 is TGTGCCGGACACAGGGGTCCCAACACTGAAGCTTTCTTT.

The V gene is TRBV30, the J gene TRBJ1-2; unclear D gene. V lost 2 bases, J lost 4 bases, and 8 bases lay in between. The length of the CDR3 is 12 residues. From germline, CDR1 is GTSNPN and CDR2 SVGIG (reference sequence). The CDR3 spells CAWSSVSYGYTF. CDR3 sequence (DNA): TGTGCCTGGAGTTCCGTGTCCTATGGCTACACCTTC.

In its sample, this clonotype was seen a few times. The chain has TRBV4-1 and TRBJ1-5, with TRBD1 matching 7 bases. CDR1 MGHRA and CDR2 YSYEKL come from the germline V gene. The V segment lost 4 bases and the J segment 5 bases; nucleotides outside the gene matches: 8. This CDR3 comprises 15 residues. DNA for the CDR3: TGCGCCAGCAGCCCAACAGGGGTAAAGGATCAGCCCCAGCATTTT. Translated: CASSPTGVKDQPQHF.

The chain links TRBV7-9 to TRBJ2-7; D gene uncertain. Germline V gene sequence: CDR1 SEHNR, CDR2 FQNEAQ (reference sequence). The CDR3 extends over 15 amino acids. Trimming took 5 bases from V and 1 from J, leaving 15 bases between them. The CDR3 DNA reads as TGTGCCAGCAGCCGAGGTCCAGCTTCATCCTACGAGCAGTACTTC. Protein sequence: CASSRGPASSYEQYF.

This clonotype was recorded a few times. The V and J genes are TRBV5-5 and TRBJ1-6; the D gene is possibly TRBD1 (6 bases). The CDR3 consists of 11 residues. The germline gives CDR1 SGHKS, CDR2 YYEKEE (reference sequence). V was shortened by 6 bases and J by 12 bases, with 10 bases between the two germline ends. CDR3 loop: CASTEGGPLHF. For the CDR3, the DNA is TGTGCCAGCACCGAGGGGGGACCCCTCCACTTT.

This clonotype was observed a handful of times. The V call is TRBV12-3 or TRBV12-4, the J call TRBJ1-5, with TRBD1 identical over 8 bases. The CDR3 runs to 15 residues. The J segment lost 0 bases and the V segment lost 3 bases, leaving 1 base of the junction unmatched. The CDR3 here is CASSFRGHSNQPQHF. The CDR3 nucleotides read TGTGCCAGCAGTTTCAGGGGGCATAGCAATCAGCCCCAGCATTTT.

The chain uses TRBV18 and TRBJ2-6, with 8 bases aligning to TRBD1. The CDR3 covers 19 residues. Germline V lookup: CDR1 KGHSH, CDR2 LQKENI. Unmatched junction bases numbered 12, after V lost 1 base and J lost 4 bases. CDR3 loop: CASSPRVERTGPGANVLTF. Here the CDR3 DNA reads TGTGCCAGCTCACCACGGGTCGAGAGGACAGGGCCCGGGGCCAACGTCCTGACTTTC.

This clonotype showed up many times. The CDR3 nucleotides read TGTGCCAGCAGCTTTACCTCATCCTACGAGCAGTACGTC. This encodes CASSFTSSYEQYV. The chain employs TRBV7-2 and TRBJ2-7; no clear D. CDR1 is SGHTA, CDR2 FQGNSA, per germline. This CDR3 region has 13 residues. V lost 3 bases, J lost 1 base, and 7 bases lay in between.

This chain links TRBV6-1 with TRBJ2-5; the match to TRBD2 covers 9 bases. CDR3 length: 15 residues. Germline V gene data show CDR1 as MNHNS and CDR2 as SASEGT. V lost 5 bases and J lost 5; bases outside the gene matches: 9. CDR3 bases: TGTGCCAGCAGTCAACGCGGGGGGGATTCGGAGACCCAGTACTTC. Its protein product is CASSQRGGDSETQYF.

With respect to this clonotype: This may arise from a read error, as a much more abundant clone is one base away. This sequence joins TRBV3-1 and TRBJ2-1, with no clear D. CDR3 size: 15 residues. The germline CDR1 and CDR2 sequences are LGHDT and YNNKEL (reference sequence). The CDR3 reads CACSQDLGSRPDQFF. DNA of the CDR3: TGTGCCTGCAGCCAAGATCTGGGAAGCCGGCCGGATCAGTTCTTC.

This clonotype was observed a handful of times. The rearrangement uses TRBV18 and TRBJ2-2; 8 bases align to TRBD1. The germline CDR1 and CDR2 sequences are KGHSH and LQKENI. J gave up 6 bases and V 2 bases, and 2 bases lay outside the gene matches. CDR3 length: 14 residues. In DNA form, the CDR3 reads TGTGCCAGCTCACCAGGACAGGGCTCCGGGGAGCTGTTTTTT. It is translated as CASSPGQGSGELFF.

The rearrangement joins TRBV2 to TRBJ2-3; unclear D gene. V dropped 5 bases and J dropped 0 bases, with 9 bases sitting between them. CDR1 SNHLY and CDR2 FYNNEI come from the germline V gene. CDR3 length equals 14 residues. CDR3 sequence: CASSFQTSTDTQYF. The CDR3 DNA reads TGTGCCAGCAGTTTCCAGACTAGCACAGATACGCAGTATTTT.

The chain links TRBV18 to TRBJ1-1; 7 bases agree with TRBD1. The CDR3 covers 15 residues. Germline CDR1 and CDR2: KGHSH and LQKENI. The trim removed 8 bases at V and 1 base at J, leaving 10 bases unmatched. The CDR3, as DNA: TGTGCCAGCGCAGCAGGGGGAAGGAGGAACACTGAAGCTTTCTTT. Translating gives CASAAGGRRNTEAFF.

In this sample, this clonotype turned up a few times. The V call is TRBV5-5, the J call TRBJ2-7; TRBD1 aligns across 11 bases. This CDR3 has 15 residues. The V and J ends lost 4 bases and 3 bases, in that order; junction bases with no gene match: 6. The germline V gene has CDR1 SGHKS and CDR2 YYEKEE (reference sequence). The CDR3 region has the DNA TGTGCCAGCAGCGGAGGGACAGGGGGGTTCTACGAGCAGTACGTC. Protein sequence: CASSGGTGGFYEQYV.

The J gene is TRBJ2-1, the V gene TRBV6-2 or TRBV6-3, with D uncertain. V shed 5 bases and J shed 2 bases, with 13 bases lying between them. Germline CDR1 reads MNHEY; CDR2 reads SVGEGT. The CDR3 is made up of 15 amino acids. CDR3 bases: TGTGCCAGCAGTAGAGGACCCACCACCTACAATGAGCAGTTCTTC. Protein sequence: CASSRGPTTYNEQFF.

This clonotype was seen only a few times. CDR3 nucleotide sequence: TGCGCCAGCAGTGAAGGGGGACGACGCACAGATACGCAGTATTTT. Its translation is CASSEGGRRTDTQYF. The chain recombines TRBV5-1 with TRBJ2-3, with a weak D call TRBD1 (6 bases). CDR1 and CDR2 from the germline V gene are SGHRS and YFSETQ. The CDR3 totals 15 residues. Trimming pared 5 bases from V and 1 base from J, leaving 14 bases between.